A selection of T cell receptor beta chains follows, all from one sample in a study of vaccination and CD4 T cells after COVID-19. TCRdb processed the PCR reads anew with MiXCR; each CDR3 protein has one entry. The repertoire holds fewer than 15,000 distinct CDR3 sequences, with approximately 60% as singletons. The antigens for these receptors are not known. Material: CD4+ T cells from blood, cultured in vitro, obtained before SARS-CoV-2 vaccination. These receptors came from a human donor who had recovered from COVID-19. CDR3s leave out the opening cysteine and the closing phenylalanine or tryptophan.

TRBV20-1	TRBJ2-7	SAYRDGRYEQY
TRBV27	TRBJ2-7	ASSPRQGLISYEQY
TRBV28	TRBJ1-2	ASSFTGPYGYT
TRBV19	TRBJ2-3	ASSPGQRTDTQY
TRBV10-3	TRBJ2-5	AISGHGQETQY
TRBV6-5	TRBJ2-5	ASSYSSSETQY
TRBV7-3	TRBJ2-1	ASSFGLPPENEQF
TRBV21-1	TRBJ1-1	ASRGKGGPNTEAF
TRBV2	TRBJ2-5	ASETSGRETQY
TRBV20-1	TRBJ2-6	SATRGANVLT
TRBV7-6	TRBJ2-2	ASSSIAGGTGELF
TRBV7-9	TRBJ2-3	ASSLGTGTSTDTQY
TRBV23-1	TRBJ2-7	ASSREAVSSYEQY
TRBV28	TRBJ1-5	ASRELEVSNQPQH
TRBV15	TRBJ2-1	ATSRAGASGRGNEQF
TRBV2	TRBJ2-5	ARGTSGTETQY